This TCR beta chain stems from a study of T cell changes during pregnancy in multiple sclerosis. Profiled with immunoSEQ multiplex PCR; TCRdb holds only in-frame clones, not every one. The sample includes tens of thousands of clones, approximately 92% of them seen just once. Trimming pared 3 bases from V and 10 bases from J, leaving 18 bases between. The CDR3 has 14 residues. Germline V gene lookup returns CDR1 KGHSH and CDR2 LQKENI. The sequence was collected from a female donor in good health, enrolled as a control in a pregnancy study. The material was CD4+ T cells from peripheral blood mononuclear cells, obtained after pregnancy. The V call is TRBV18, the J call TRBJ1-1; tentative D call: TRBD1 (5 bases). This CDR3 is CASSPQRGDLGAFF. Here the CDR3 DNA reads TGTGCCAGCTCACCCCAGCGAGGGGACTTAGGAGCTTTCTTT.